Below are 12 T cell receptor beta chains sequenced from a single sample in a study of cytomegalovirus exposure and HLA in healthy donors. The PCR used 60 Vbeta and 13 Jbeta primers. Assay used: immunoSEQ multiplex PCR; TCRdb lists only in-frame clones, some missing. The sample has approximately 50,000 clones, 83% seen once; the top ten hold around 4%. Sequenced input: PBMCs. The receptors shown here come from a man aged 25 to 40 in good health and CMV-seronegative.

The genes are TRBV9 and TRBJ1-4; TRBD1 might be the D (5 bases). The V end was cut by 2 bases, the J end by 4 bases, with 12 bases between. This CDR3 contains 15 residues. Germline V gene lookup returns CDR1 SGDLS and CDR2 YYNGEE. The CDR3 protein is CASSVSGGGNEKLFF. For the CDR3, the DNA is TGTGCCAGCAGCGTCTCTGGGGGGGGTAATGAAAAACTGTTTTTT. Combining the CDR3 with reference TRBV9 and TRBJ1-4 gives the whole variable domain DSGVTQTPKHLITATGQRVTLRCSPRSGDLSVYWYQQSLDQGLQFLIQYYNGEERAKGNILERFSAQQFPDLHSELNLSSLELGDSALYFCASSVSGGGNEKLFFGSGTQLSVL.

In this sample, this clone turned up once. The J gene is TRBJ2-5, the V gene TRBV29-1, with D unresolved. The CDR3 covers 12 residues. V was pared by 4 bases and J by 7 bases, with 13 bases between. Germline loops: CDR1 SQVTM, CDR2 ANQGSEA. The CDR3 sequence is CSVVDNTGTQYF. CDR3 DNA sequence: TGCAGCGTTGTTGATAACACGGGGACCCAGTACTTC. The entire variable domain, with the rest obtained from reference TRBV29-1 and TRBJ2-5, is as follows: SAVISQKPSRDICQRGTSLTIQCQVDSQVTMMFWYRQQPGQSLTLIATANQGSEATYESGFVIDKFPISRPNLTFSTLTVSNMSPEDSSIYLCSVVDNTGTQYFGPGTRLLVL.

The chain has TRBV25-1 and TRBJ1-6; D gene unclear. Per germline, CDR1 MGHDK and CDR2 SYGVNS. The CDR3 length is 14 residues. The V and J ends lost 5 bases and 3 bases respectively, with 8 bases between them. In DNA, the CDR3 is TGTGCCAGCAGTTGGGAGGGCTATAATTCACCCCTCCACTTT. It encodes CASSWEGYNSPLHF.

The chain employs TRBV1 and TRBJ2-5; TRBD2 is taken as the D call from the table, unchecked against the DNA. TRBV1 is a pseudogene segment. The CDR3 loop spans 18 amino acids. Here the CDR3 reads CTSSQEGSSGGTGETQYF. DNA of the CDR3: TGCACCAGCAGCCAAGAGGGGTCTAGCGGGGGGACGGGGGAGACCCAGTACTTC.

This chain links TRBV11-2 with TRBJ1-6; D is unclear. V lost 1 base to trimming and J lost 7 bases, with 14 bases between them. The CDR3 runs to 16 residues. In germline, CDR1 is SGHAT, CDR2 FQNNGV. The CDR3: CASSLVLGLTNSPLHF. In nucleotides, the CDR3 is TGTGCCAGCAGCTTAGTACTAGGGCTGACGAATTCACCCCTCCACTTT.

The CDR3 DNA reads TGTGCCAGCAGTGAAGGGACAAGCAATCAGCCCCAGCATTTT. Translating gives CASSEGTSNQPQHF. J is TRBJ1-5 and V is TRBV6-1, with D possibly being TRBD1 (5 bases). In germline, CDR1 is MNHNS, CDR2 SASEGT. This CDR3 is 14 amino acids long. The germline V and J ends were trimmed by 1 base and 1 base, with 5 bases remaining between them.

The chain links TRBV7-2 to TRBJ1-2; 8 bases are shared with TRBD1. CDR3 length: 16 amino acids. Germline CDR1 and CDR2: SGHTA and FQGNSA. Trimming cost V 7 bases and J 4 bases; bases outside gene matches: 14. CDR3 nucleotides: TGTGCCAGCACCCCGGGGTTCCGGGACAGGCCCTATGGCTACACCTTC. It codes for CASTPGFRDRPYGYTF.

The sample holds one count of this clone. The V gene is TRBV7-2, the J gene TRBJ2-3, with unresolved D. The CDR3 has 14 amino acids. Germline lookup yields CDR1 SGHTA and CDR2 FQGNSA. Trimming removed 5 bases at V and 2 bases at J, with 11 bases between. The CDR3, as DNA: TGTGCCAGCAGCCTCATGGGCCCCACAGATACGCAGTATTTT. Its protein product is CASSLMGPTDTQYF. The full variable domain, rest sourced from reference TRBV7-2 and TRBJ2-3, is GAGVSQSPSNKVTEKGKDVELRCDPISGHTALYWYRQSLGQGLEFLIYFQGNSAPDKSGLPSDRFSAERTGGSVSTLTIQRTQQEDSAVYLCASSLMGPTDTQYFGPGTRLTVL.

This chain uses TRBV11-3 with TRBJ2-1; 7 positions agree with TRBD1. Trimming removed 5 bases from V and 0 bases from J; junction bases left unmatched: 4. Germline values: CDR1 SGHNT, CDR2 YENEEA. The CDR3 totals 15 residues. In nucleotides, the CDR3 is TGTGCCAGCAGCGTTCAGGGGGTCTCCTACAATGAGCAGTTCTTC. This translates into CASSVQGVSYNEQFF. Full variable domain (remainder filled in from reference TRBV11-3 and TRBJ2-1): EAGVVQSPRYKIIEKKQPVAFWCNPISGHNTLYWYLQNLGQGPELLIRYENEEAVDDSQLPKDRFSAERLKGVDSTLKIQPAELGDSAVYLCASSVQGVSYNEQFFGPGTRLTVL.

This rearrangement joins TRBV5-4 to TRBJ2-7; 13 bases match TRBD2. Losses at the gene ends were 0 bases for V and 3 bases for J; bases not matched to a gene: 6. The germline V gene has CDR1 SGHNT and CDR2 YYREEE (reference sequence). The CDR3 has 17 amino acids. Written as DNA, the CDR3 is TGTGCCAGCAGCTTGGGAGGACTAGCGGGAGTCTTCTACGAGCAGTACTTC. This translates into CASSLGGLAGVFYEQYF.

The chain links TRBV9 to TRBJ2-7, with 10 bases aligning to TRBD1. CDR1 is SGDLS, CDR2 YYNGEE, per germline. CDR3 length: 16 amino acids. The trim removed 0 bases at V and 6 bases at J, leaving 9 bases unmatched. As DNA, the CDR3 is TGTGCCAGCAGCGTAGGGGCCTGGGACAGGGGAGGCGAGCAGTACTTC. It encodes CASSVGAWDRGGEQYF.

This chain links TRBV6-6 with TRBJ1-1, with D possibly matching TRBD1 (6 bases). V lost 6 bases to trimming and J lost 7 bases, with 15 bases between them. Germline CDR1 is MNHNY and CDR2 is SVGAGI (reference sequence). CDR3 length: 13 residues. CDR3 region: CASRRGGVSEAFF. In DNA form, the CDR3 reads TGTGCCAGCAGGAGGGGGGGGGTCAGTGAAGCTTTCTTT.